One sample yielded the 5 T cell receptor beta chains listed below, sequenced in a study of shared clonotypes between healthy human individuals. Naive CD8 cells were CD45RO-negative, positively selected for CCR7, excluding terminally differentiated effector memory CD45RA+ cells. The protocol was immunoSEQ multiplex PCR, while the TCRdb copy is restricted to in-frame clones and leaves out a portion. The sample includes hundreds of thousands of clones, around 96% of them seen just once. Sequencing was done on a sample of naive CD8+ T cells sorted from blood. The receptors were sampled from a woman younger than 45 in good health.

The chain recombines TRBV7-9 with TRBJ2-7; D tentatively reads TRBD1 or TRBD2 (5 bases each). The CDR3 is 13 residues long. Trimming cost V 5 bases and J 6 bases, with 14 bases left between them. CDR1 is SEHNR, CDR2 FQNEAQ, per germline (reference sequence). CDR3 region: CASSGRDRGEQYF. In DNA, the CDR3 is TGTGCCAGCAGCGGCCGGGACCGGGGCGAGCAGTACTTC.

This sequence joins TRBV2 and TRBJ1-2; TRBD1 aligns across 7 bases. CDR1 and CDR2 from the germline V gene are SNHLY and FYNNEI. The CDR3 is made up of 16 amino acids. V lost 6 bases, J lost 0 bases, and 10 bases stayed unmatched. The CDR3 DNA sequence: TGTGCCAGCAGGAGGGGGACAGTTCCTCCTAACTATGGCTACACCTTC. Its translation: CASRRGTVPPNYGYTF. Drawing the rest from reference TRBV2 and TRBJ1-2, the complete variable domain is EPEVTQTPSHQVTQMGQEVILRCVPISNHLYFYWYRQILGQKVEFLVSFYNNEISEKSEIFDDQFSVERPDGSNFTLKIRSTKLEDSAMYFCASRRGTVPPNYGYTFGSGTRLTVV.

This chain links TRBV2 with TRBJ2-7, with D perhaps matching TRBD1 or TRBD2 (5 bases each). V gave up 2 bases and J gave up 2 bases, with 10 bases separating them. Germline values: CDR1 SNHLY, CDR2 FYNNEI. The CDR3 consists of 14 residues. The CDR3: CASSERQGPYEQYF. CDR3 nucleotides: TGTGCCAGCAGTGAACGTCAGGGACCCTACGAGCAGTACTTC.

The genes are TRBV19 and TRBJ1-1; D gene uncertain. The CDR3 loop spans 15 amino acids. Germline-derived CDR1 and CDR2 are LNHDA and SQIVND (reference sequence). V was pared by 6 bases and J by 3 bases, with 17 bases between. The CDR3 nucleotides are TGTGCCAGTAGCCCAGAAGCCATTTCCTACACTGAAGCTTTCTTT. Protein: CASSPEAISYTEAFF.

This clone was seen just once. The CDR3 nucleotides are TGCGCCAGCAGCCAAGAATTCGGGGGCTCAGGAGAGACCCAGTACTTC. Its protein is CASSQEFGGSGETQYF. The chain is built from TRBV4-1 and TRBJ2-5; D could derive from TRBD1 or TRBD2 (6 bases each). This CDR3 contains 16 residues. V was shortened by 0 bases and J by 4 bases, with 15 bases between the two germline ends. The germline V gene encodes CDR1 MGHRA and CDR2 YSYEKL.